The clone carrying this T cell receptor (beta chain) occurred once. The record originates from a study of blood T cell repertoires in COVID-19. The wider study: Acute-phase and convalescent COVID-19 samples originated in the United States, Italy and Spain. From T cells, B-cell-depleted T cells, or PBMCs came the material, which was cDNA or gDNA.

CDR1 is SGHTS, CDR2 YDEGEE, per germline. This CDR3 comprises 17 residues. V shed 4 bases and J 2 bases; nucleotides not matched to a gene: 10. Methods used by the authors: Nucleated cell number was recorded as an estimate derived from reference gene primer amplification. TCRdb's copy holds only in-frame clones and misses some; the assay was immunoSEQ multiplex PCR. D and trimming come from the DNA, and the V and J calls and clone size come from that table. The sample lists about 280,000 clones, almost 85% occurring once. This receptor was taken from a man aged 45 to 65 with active or convalescent COVID-19. The sample consisted of peripheral blood. This chain links TRBV5-8 with TRBJ2-5, with 11 positions matching TRBD2. The DNA for the CDR3 is TGTGCCAGCAGCCCACTCCGGAGGACTAGCGGGCAAGAGACCCAGTACTTC. Translation: CASSPLRRTSGQETQYF.